The 24 T cell receptor beta chains below come from one sample, sequenced in a study of blood T cell repertoires in COVID-19. This table comes from immunoSEQ multiplex PCR, and its TCRdb copy is limited to in-frame clones, with some not included. The sample has 45,000 to 55,000 clones; about 87% are singletons. Specimen: peripheral blood. All receptors come from a human donor in a cohort sampled during active COVID-19.

The rearrangement links TRBV6-6 to TRBJ1-1; 10 bases are shared with TRBD1. Germline CDR1 MNHNY, CDR2 SVGAGI (reference sequence). The CDR3 totals 13 residues. Losses at the gene ends were 8 bases for V and 3 bases for J; bases not matched to a gene: 3. CDR3 sequence: CASDRGPDTEAFF. CDR3 nucleotides: TGTGCCAGCGACAGGGGGCCTGACACTGAAGCTTTCTTT.

The chain couples TRBV29-1 to TRBJ1-1; D gene ambiguous. Germline lookup yields CDR1 SQVTM and CDR2 ANQGSEA. The CDR3 loop spans 10 amino acids. The V and J ends lost 6 bases and 1 base respectively, with 3 bases between them. CDR3 coding DNA: TGCAGCGTCCGGAACACTGAAGCTTTCTTT. This encodes CSVRNTEAFF. Full variable domain (outside the CDR3, taken from reference TRBV29-1 and TRBJ1-1): SAVISQKPSRDICQRGTSLTIQCQVDSQVTMMFWYRQQPGQSLTLIATANQGSEATYESGFVIDKFPISRPNLTFSTLTVSNMSPEDSSIYLCSVRNTEAFFGQGTRLTVV.

This clone has more than one count but fewer than ten. The chain employs TRBV3-1 (or the pseudogene TRBV3-2) and TRBJ1-6, with 10 bases that match TRBD1. CDR1 is LGHDT and CDR2 is YNNKEL in the germline V gene (reference sequence). Trimming removed 4 bases from V and 9 bases from J; junction bases left unmatched: 3. CDR3 length: 14 residues. CDR3 nucleotides: TGTGCCAGCAGCCTCGGGACAGGGGTTTCACCCCTCCACTTT. This sequence encodes CASSLGTGVSPLHF.

The rearrangement links TRBV19 to TRBJ2-7; D not resolved. Between the trimmed V and J ends, which lost 1 base and 2 bases, there was a span of 12 bases. CDR3 length: 15 residues. Germline V gene sequence: CDR1 LNHDA, CDR2 SQIVND (reference sequence). DNA of the CDR3: TGTGCCAGTAGTATAGGGATAGCACAACCCTACGAGCAGTACTTC. This translates into CASSIGIAQPYEQYF.

This sequence joins TRBV6-5 and TRBJ2-1, with D possibly TRBD1 on 6 matching bases. Trimming cost V 7 bases and J 6 bases, with 16 bases left between them. This CDR3 region has 14 residues. Germline V lookup: CDR1 MNHEY, CDR2 SVGAGI. The DNA of the CDR3 is TGTGCCAGCAAGGGGCAGGGGAGTCGCAATGAGCAGTTCTTC. This translates into CASKGQGSRNEQFF.

This clone was detected only a few times. The J gene is TRBJ1-6, the V gene TRBV5-4; D remains unclear. Germline CDR1 reads SGHNT; CDR2 reads YYREEE (reference sequence). The CDR3 consists of 13 residues. With 8 bases removed from V and 3 bases from J, the gap between germline ends came to 9 bases. The CDR3 is CASRTNYNSPLHF. Written as DNA, the CDR3 is TGTGCCAGTAGGACTAACTATAATTCACCCCTCCACTTT.

V is TRBV5-1 and J is TRBJ1-5, with D possibly being TRBD1 (6 bases). The CDR3 length is 15 residues. The V gene lost 7 bases and the J gene lost 4 bases, with 18 bases spanning the gap. Germline loops: CDR1 SGHRS, CDR2 YFSETQ. CDR3 in DNA: TGCGCCAGCTCCTTTATGGGGGCCGAAAATCAGCCCCAGCATTTT. This translates into CASSFMGAENQPQHF.

CDR3 loop: CATRARGQEPGGQEKLFF. CDR3 coding DNA: TGTGCCACCAGGGCCCGTGGACAGGAGCCCGGCGGACAGGAAAAACTGTTTTTT. J is TRBJ1-4 and V is TRBV24-1; 7 nucleotides line up with TRBD1. The CDR3 spans 18 residues. The germline V gene has CDR1 KGHDR and CDR2 SFDVKD. The junction had 21 bases not matched to a gene; V was cut back by 7 bases and J by 8 bases.

This chain uses TRBV7-8 with TRBJ2-5, with unresolved D. This CDR3 is built from 15 residues. The V end was cut by 3 bases, the J end by 4 bases, with 15 bases between. Germline values: CDR1 SGHVS, CDR2 FQNEAQ. CDR3 region: CASSLYSYVGETQYF. CDR3 coding DNA: TGTGCCAGCAGCTTGTACAGCTACGTTGGAGAGACCCAGTACTTC.

This chain uses TRBV27 with TRBJ1-5; 8 positions match TRBD1. The length of the CDR3 is 15 residues. J gave up 0 bases and V 6 bases, and 4 bases lay outside the gene matches. Germline V lookup: CDR1 MNHEY, CDR2 SMNVEV (reference sequence). DNA for the CDR3: TGTGCCAGCAGCCGGACAGGGAATAGCAATCAGCCCCAGCATTTT. Encoded protein: CASSRTGNSNQPQHF.

This chain connects TRBV5-1 to TRBJ2-7, with D perhaps matching TRBD2 (5 bases). This CDR3 comprises 14 residues. V was cut by 3 bases and J by 3 bases, with 13 bases left in between. The germline CDR1 and CDR2 sequences are SGHRS and YFSETQ. CDR3 in amino acids: CASSWSGKGYEQYF. CDR3 sequence (DNA): TGCGCCAGCAGCTGGTCCGGGAAGGGCTACGAGCAGTACTTC.

The chain carries TRBV11-2 and TRBJ2-4; 7 bases are a match to TRBD2. The CDR3 totals 13 residues. Germline loops: CDR1 SGHAT, CDR2 FQNNGV. The J segment lost 6 bases and the V segment lost 3 bases, leaving 2 bases of the junction unmatched. The CDR3 nucleotides read TGTGCCAGCAGCTTCGGCGGGGGAAACATTCAGTACTTC. Translated, it gives CASSFGGGNIQYF.

In this sample, this clone turned up once. In nucleotides, the CDR3 is TGTGCCAGCTCCCCGACAGGGGTTAATGAAGCTTTCTTT. Translated, it gives CASSPTGVNEAFF. The chain has TRBV18 and TRBJ1-1; 8 nucleotides align to TRBD1. The CDR3 has 13 amino acids. Germline-derived CDR1 and CDR2 are KGHSH and LQKENI. V trimming: 6 bases; J trimming: 7 bases; junction bases outside the gene matches: 7.

This clone has only one observation. The chain recombines TRBV7-8 with TRBJ1-6, with 7 bases aligning to TRBD1. Germline CDR1 is SGHVS and CDR2 is FQNEAQ. J gave up 3 bases and V 5 bases, and 7 bases lay outside the gene matches. CDR3 length: 16 residues. CDR3 coding DNA: TGTGCCAGCAGCCTCCGGGACAGTCTCTATAATTCACCCCTCCACTTT. Translating it yields CASSLRDSLYNSPLHF.

The rearrangement joins TRBV5-4 to TRBJ2-2, with TRBD1 matching 9 bases. The CDR3 length is 16 residues. Trimming cost V 3 bases and J 1 base; bases outside gene matches: 4. Germline-derived CDR1 and CDR2 are SGHNT and YYREEE (reference sequence). The CDR3 protein is CASSWDRVQNTGELFF. The CDR3, as DNA: TGTGCCAGCAGCTGGGACAGGGTCCAGAACACCGGGGAGCTGTTTTTT. The full variable domain, rest sourced from reference TRBV5-4 and TRBJ2-2, is ETGVTQSPTHLIKTRGQQVTLRCSSQSGHNTVSWYQQALGQGPQFIFQYYREEENGRGNFPPRFSGLQFPNYSSELNVNALELDDSALYLCASSWDRVQNTGELFFGEGSRLTVL.

V and J are TRBV15 and TRBJ1-6; D unresolved. The CDR3 covers 16 residues. The V gene lost 6 bases and the J gene lost 3 bases, with 15 bases spanning the gap. The germline CDR1 and CDR2 sequences are LNHNV and YYDKDF (reference sequence). The CDR3 region has the DNA TGTGCCACCAGGAACCCGGTTCCGAACTATAATTCACCCCTCCACTTT. Residues: CATRNPVPNYNSPLHF.

This sequence joins TRBV5-1 and TRBJ2-7; 11 bases fit TRBD2. The germline V gene encodes CDR1 SGHRS and CDR2 YFSETQ. The CDR3 sequence is 17 residues long. After removal of 3 bases from V and 3 bases from J, the junction contained 11 bases not matched to a gene. CDR3 sequence reads: CASSYGLAGLGFYEQYF. CDR3 nucleotides: TGCGCCAGCAGCTACGGACTAGCGGGCCTAGGATTCTACGAGCAGTACTTC. The variable domain in full, completed from reference TRBV5-1 and TRBJ2-7, reads KAGVTQTPRYLIKTRGQQVTLSCSPISGHRSVSWYQQTPGQGLQFLFEYFSETQRNKGNFPGRFSGRQFSNSRSEMNVSTLELGDSALYLCASSYGLAGLGFYEQYFGPGTRLTVT.

The chain carries TRBV18 and TRBJ2-1; a possible D gene is TRBD2 (5 bases). Germline loops: CDR1 KGHSH, CDR2 LQKENI. Trimming removed 3 bases from V and 11 bases from J, with 20 bases in between. This CDR3 comprises 15 residues. CDR3 sequence reads: CASSPRQVRERKQFF. CDR3 nucleotide sequence: TGTGCCAGCTCACCCCGCCAGGTCCGGGAACGGAAGCAGTTCTTC.

V and J are TRBV18 and TRBJ2-5, with a tentative D call TRBD1 (5 bases). Germline values: CDR1 KGHSH, CDR2 LQKENI. The germline V and J ends were trimmed by 5 bases and 5 bases, with 15 bases remaining between them. The CDR3 runs to 14 residues. This chain's CDR3 is CASSNPGARETQYF. CDR3 nucleotides: TGTGCCAGCTCAAACCCTGGGGCCCGGGAGACCCAGTACTTC.

This clone was recorded only once. CDR3 bases: TGTGCCAGCAGCCTAGTCGGGACAGCGCAGTTCTTC. The encoded protein is CASSLVGTAQFF. The chain uses TRBV11-2 and TRBJ2-1; 7 bases fit TRBD1. CDR3 size: 12 residues. V was clipped by 5 bases and J by 12 bases; unmatched bases: 7. Germline loops: CDR1 SGHAT, CDR2 FQNNGV.

The chain links TRBV5-1 to TRBJ2-7; TRBD1 agrees at 7 bases. V was pared by 0 bases and J by 1 base, with 7 bases of the junction left unmatched. Germline V CDR1 and CDR2: SGHRS, YFSETQ. The CDR3 loop spans 16 amino acids. The CDR3 sequence: CASSLEGTAISYEQYF. The CDR3 DNA reads TGCGCCAGCAGCTTGGAAGGGACAGCAATATCCTACGAGCAGTACTTC.

The J gene is TRBJ2-2, the V gene TRBV18, with a tentative D call TRBD2 (5 bases). CDR1 KGHSH and CDR2 LQKENI come from the germline V gene. The CDR3 spans 15 residues. V was cut by 3 bases and J by 5 bases, with 13 bases left in between. In DNA form, the CDR3 reads TGTGCCAGCTCACCGCCGACCCCGGGGACCGGGGAGCTGTTTTTT. This gives the protein CASSPPTPGTGELFF.

V gene TRBV9 combines with J gene TRBJ1-2; no reliable D call. Trimming cost V 3 bases and J 4 bases, with 19 bases left between them. Germline V gives CDR1 SGDLS, CDR2 YYNGEE. This CDR3 spans 16 amino acids. Here the CDR3 reads CASSERTEGLGYGYTF. The CDR3, as DNA: TGTGCCAGCAGCGAACGGACTGAGGGTTTAGGCTATGGCTACACCTTC.

The chain recombines TRBV7-8 with TRBJ1-1; D remains ambiguous. Germline V lookup: CDR1 SGHVS, CDR2 FQNEAQ. This CDR3 is 12 amino acids long. The germline V and J ends were trimmed by 5 bases and 8 bases, with 12 bases remaining between them. In DNA, the CDR3 is TGTGCCAGCAGCCCACCGAGGGCAGAAGCTTTCTTT. It yields the protein CASSPPRAEAFF.